Below, 32 T cell receptor beta chains from the same sample are listed, as sequenced in a study of blood T cell repertoires in COVID-19. Profiled with immunoSEQ multiplex PCR; TCRdb holds only in-frame clones, not every one. This table has about 170,000 clones, roughly 91% appearing once. The source material was peripheral blood. These TCRs come from a man younger than 30 with COVID-19, enrolled during active disease.

The rearrangement joins TRBV7-3 to TRBJ2-3; 7 nucleotides match TRBD2. The CDR3 has 16 residues. V shed 1 base and J 4 bases; nucleotides not matched to a gene: 8. Germline CDR1 reads SGHTA; CDR2 reads FQGTGA. Written as DNA, the CDR3 is TGTGCCAGCAGCTTAAACGGCGGGAGAGGCGCAGATACGCAGTATTTT. It codes for CASSLNGGRGADTQYF.

The chain combines TRBV4-1 with TRBJ1-2; tentative D call: TRBD1 (6 bases). The germline gives CDR1 MGHRA, CDR2 YSYEKL. V lost 1 base to trimming and J lost 10 bases, with 22 bases between them. The CDR3 spans 16 residues. The CDR3 loop reads CASSQAFPGTLRDYTF. CDR3 bases: TGCGCCAGCAGCCAAGCGTTCCCCGGGACACTCCGGGACTACACCTTC.

The gene calls are TRBV7-9 and TRBJ2-4, with D unclear. The CDR3 has 12 amino acids. Germline V gene lookup returns CDR1 SEHNR and CDR2 FQNEAQ (reference sequence). The V gene lost 1 base and the J gene lost 13 bases, with 11 bases spanning the gap. The CDR3 here is CASSLEVTKQYF. In DNA, the CDR3 is TGTGCCAGCAGCTTAGAGGTGACAAAGCAGTACTTC. Drawing the rest from reference TRBV7-9 and TRBJ2-4, the complete variable domain is DTGVSQNPRHKITKRGQNVTFRCDPISEHNRLYWYRQTLGQGPEFLTYFQNEAQLEKSRLLSDRFSAERPKGSFSTLEIQRTEQGDSAMYLCASSLEVTKQYFGAGTRLSVL.

This clone was observed once. This sequence joins TRBV19 and TRBJ2-2; the D gene is possibly TRBD2 (5 bases). V lost 7 bases and J lost 7, with 7 bases in between. The CDR3 totals 11 residues. The V gene's germline CDR1 is LNHDA and CDR2 SQIVND (reference sequence). CDR3 nucleotides: TGTGCCAGTACCGGGGACGGGGAGCTGTTTTTT. It codes for CASTGDGELFF.

V gene TRBV2 combines with J gene TRBJ1-1; 7 bases match TRBD1. The germline V gene has CDR1 SNHLY and CDR2 FYNNEI. The CDR3 extends over 14 amino acids. Germline trimming cut 6 bases from V and 1 base from J; bases unmatched to any gene: 5. CDR3 in amino acids: CASRAGGRNTEAFF. The CDR3 nucleotides are TGTGCCAGCAGGGCAGGGGGAAGGAACACTGAAGCTTTCTTT. The full variable domain, in which reference TRBV2 and TRBJ1-1 provide the parts outside the CDR3, is EPEVTQTPSHQVTQMGQEVILRCVPISNHLYFYWYRQILGQKVEFLVSFYNNEISEKSEIFDDQFSVERPDGSNFTLKIRSTKLEDSAMYFCASRAGGRNTEAFFGQGTRLTVV.

The gene calls are TRBV15 and TRBJ2-7; 7 nucleotides agree with TRBD2. Germline V lookup: CDR1 LNHNV, CDR2 YYDKDF (reference sequence). Trimming took 3 bases from V and 3 from J; bases not matched to a gene: 11. The length of the CDR3 is 16 residues. The CDR3 loop reads CATSRVRGVRDYEQYF. CDR3 nucleotide sequence: TGTGCCACCAGCAGGGTCCGGGGGGTGCGGGACTACGAGCAGTACTTC.

The V and J genes are TRBV21-1 and TRBJ2-3; the D call in the table, TRBD1, was not verified against the DNA. TRBV21-1 constitutes a pseudogene. CDR3 size: 17 residues. CDR3 in amino acids: CASTMPPDRTSTDTQYF. The CDR3 DNA follows: TGTGCCAGCACCATGCCCCCGGACAGGACTAGCACAGATACGCAGTATTTT.

This chain joins TRBV4-2 and TRBJ2-1, with 7 bases aligning to TRBD2. The germline V gene encodes CDR1 LGHNA and CDR2 YNFKEQ. Trimming removed 7 bases from V and 12 bases from J; junction bases left unmatched: 21. CDR3 length: 16 amino acids. DNA for the CDR3: TGTGCCAGCACGGGGGGAGCCGGGTCGACAATGAGTGGGCAGTTCTTC. Translation: CASTGGAGSTMSGQFF.

This chain connects TRBV19 to TRBJ2-1, with 10 nucleotides matching TRBD2. The V gene's germline CDR1 is LNHDA and CDR2 SQIVND (reference sequence). The CDR3 sequence is 14 residues long. Germline trimming cut 7 bases from V and 6 bases from J; bases unmatched to any gene: 6. CDR3: CASKWASGGNEQFF. The CDR3 region has the DNA TGTGCCAGTAAGTGGGCTAGCGGGGGCAATGAGCAGTTCTTC.

The rearrangement uses TRBV9 and TRBJ1-1; D is unresolved. The CDR3 contains 13 residues. Per the germline V gene, CDR1 is SGDLS and CDR2 is YYNGEE. V lost 3 bases, J lost 4 bases, and 10 bases lay in between. The CDR3 loop reads CASSAGGGTEAFF. The CDR3 bases are TGTGCCAGCAGCGCAGGAGGCGGCACTGAAGCTTTCTTT.

Worth noting for this clone: A junction end diverges from the germline sequence, so it may reflect a read error. The rearrangement joins TRBV27 to TRBJ1-4; unclear D gene. This CDR3 region has 13 residues. Germline V gene data show CDR1 as MNHEY and CDR2 as SMNVEV (reference sequence). CDR3 coding DNA: TGTGCCAGCAGTTTGGGCCAGAATGAAAAACTGCTTTTT. This encodes CASSLGQNEKLLF.

The CDR3 DNA sequence: TGCGCCAGCAGCCAATATTCCCCAAGGGGGGGATTCCGACAGGGGGGACGAGAGACCCAGTACTTC. Protein product: CASSQYSPRGGFRQGGRETQYF. The chain employs TRBV4-1 and TRBJ2-5, with TRBD1 matching over 9 bases. CDR1 MGHRA and CDR2 YSYEKL come from the germline V gene. The J segment lost 4 bases and the V segment lost 2 bases, leaving 26 bases of the junction unmatched. The CDR3 runs to 22 residues.

J is TRBJ1-1 and V is TRBV10-3; D perhaps matches TRBD1 (5 bases). V was trimmed by 3 bases and J by 0 bases, leaving 11 bases between them. Germline V gives CDR1 ENHRY, CDR2 SYGVKD. CDR3 length: 15 residues. The CDR3 loop is CAISDDRVLNTEAFF. The CDR3 DNA is TGTGCCATCAGTGACGACAGAGTATTGAACACTGAAGCTTTCTTT.

This clone has just one count. J is TRBJ2-7 and V is TRBV29-1; 8 bases match TRBD1. CDR1 is SQVTM and CDR2 is ANQGSEA in the germline V gene. V was pared by 2 bases and J by 1 base, with 10 bases of the junction left unmatched. The CDR3 runs to 16 residues. The CDR3: CSVESQQGEASYEQYF. The CDR3 bases are TGCAGCGTTGAATCGCAACAGGGGGAGGCGTCCTACGAGCAGTACTTC.

DNA of the CDR3: TGCGCCAGCAGCGAGATTCCGGACAGGGACGCCGAGCAGTACTTC. Protein: CASSEIPDRDAEQYF. This sequence joins TRBV5-1 and TRBJ2-7, with 8 positions matching TRBD1. V lost 4 bases to trimming and J lost 6 bases; unmatched junction nucleotides: 12. There are 15 residues in the CDR3. Germline lookup yields CDR1 SGHRS and CDR2 YFSETQ.

This rearrangement joins TRBV4-1 to TRBJ1-4, with TRBD1 identical over 7 bases. Losses at the gene ends were 4 bases for V and 8 bases for J; bases not matched to a gene: 13. This CDR3 region has 16 residues. Germline-derived CDR1 and CDR2 are MGHRA and YSYEKL. The CDR3 region has the DNA TGCGCCAGCAGCCTCAGACCTACAGGGGCGGGCGAAAAACTGTTTTTT. Translated, it gives CASSLRPTGAGEKLFF.

The V call is TRBV3-1 (or the pseudogene TRBV3-2), the J call TRBJ2-7, with 9 bases lining up with TRBD2. V was clipped by 3 bases and J by 4 bases; unmatched bases: 13. This CDR3 region has 17 residues. Germline V gives CDR1 LGHDT, CDR2 YNNKEL (reference sequence). CDR3 sequence: CASSHTYASGMEYEQYF. CDR3 in DNA: TGTGCCAGCAGCCACACCTACGCTAGCGGGATGGAATACGAGCAGTACTTC.

The chain employs TRBV28 and TRBJ2-1, with 8 bases matching TRBD1. CDR1 and CDR2 from the germline V gene are MDHEN and SYDVKM. V was pared by 3 bases and J by 6 bases, with 7 bases of the junction left unmatched. The CDR3 is 15 amino acids. CDR3 sequence: CASSLDRAEVNEQFF. The CDR3 nucleotides are TGTGCCAGCAGTTTGGACAGGGCGGAGGTCAATGAGCAGTTCTTC.

The chain carries TRBV4-1 and TRBJ2-7; D uncertain. The V gene's germline CDR1 is MGHRA and CDR2 YSYEKL. Deletions cut 0 bases from V and 6 bases from J, with 9 bases between. The CDR3 runs to 13 residues. CDR3 in DNA: TGCGCCAGCAGCCAAGACCGACTTCGCGAGCAGTACTTC. Amino acid sequence: CASSQDRLREQYF.

This clone was counted a few times. The chain combines TRBV30 with TRBJ1-2; 8 bases align to TRBD1. CDR1 is GTSNPN, CDR2 SVGIG, per germline (reference sequence). The CDR3 sequence is 13 residues long. V shed 2 bases and J 4 bases; nucleotides not matched to a gene: 3. The CDR3 nucleotides are TGTGCCTGGAGTCGGACAGGGTTCTATGGCTACACCTTC. Translating it yields CAWSRTGFYGYTF.

V and J are TRBV5-5 and TRBJ2-1, with a weak D call TRBD1 (5 bases). This CDR3 is built from 15 residues. Germline V CDR1 and CDR2: SGHKS, YYEKEE (reference sequence). V was clipped by 2 bases and J by 5 bases, with 14 bases between them. CDR3 sequence (DNA): TGTGCCAGCAGCTTTTCTGTCAGGGCCGACAATGAGCAGTTCTTC. This translates into CASSFSVRADNEQFF.

This clone has only one observation. The rearrangement uses TRBV30 and TRBJ1-1, with D perhaps TRBD1 (5 bases). Germline V gene data show CDR1 as GTSNPN and CDR2 as SVGIG (reference sequence). The CDR3 covers 14 residues. Trimming took off 1 base at V and 1 base at J, with 10 bases between the two ends. In DNA, the CDR3 is TGTGCCTGGAGTGGTGAAGGGGCGAACACTGAAGCTTTCTTT. Encoded protein: CAWSGEGANTEAFF. The full variable domain, in which reference TRBV30 and TRBJ1-1 provide the parts outside the CDR3, is SQTIHQWPATLVQPVGSPLSLECTVEGTSNPNLYWYRQAAGRGLQLLFYSVGIGQISSEVPQNLSASRPQDRQFILSSKKLLLSDSGFYLCAWSGEGANTEAFFGQGTRLTVV.

The chain carries TRBV6-1 and TRBJ1-2, with D possibly TRBD1 on 6 matching bases. V lost 7 bases and J 3 bases, leaving 15 bases between the germline ends. This CDR3 has 14 amino acids. Germline V gives CDR1 MNHNS, CDR2 SASEGT. In nucleotides, the CDR3 is TGTGCCAGCACCGGGGCAGGGGAAGACTATGGCTACACCTTC. This encodes CASTGAGEDYGYTF.

The V and J genes are TRBV7-9 and TRBJ2-3; TRBD2 matches at 10 bases. The germline V gene has CDR1 SEHNR and CDR2 FQNEAQ (reference sequence). The length of the CDR3 is 14 residues. Germline trimming cut 2 bases from V and 6 bases from J; bases unmatched to any gene: 2. CDR3 coding DNA: TGTGCCAGCAGCTTATCTAGCGGGAGTGATACGCAGTATTTT. Its translation: CASSLSSGSDTQYF.

The V gene is TRBV11-2, the J gene TRBJ1-5, with D possibly matching TRBD1 (6 bases). Trimming shortened V by 3 bases and J by 6 bases, and 15 bases separated the two germline ends. This CDR3 contains 15 residues. Germline lookup yields CDR1 SGHAT and CDR2 FQNNGV. The CDR3 DNA reads as TGTGCCAGCAGCTTCCGAGGGGGGGCGAGTCAGCCCCAGCATTTT. Translation gives CASSFRGGASQPQHF.

This chain links TRBV10-3 with TRBJ1-2; 10 bases align to TRBD1. Looked up from germline, CDR1 is ENHRY and CDR2 is SYGVKD. The CDR3 length is 13 residues. The ends lost 7 bases at V and 8 bases at J; junction bases unmatched: 7. In DNA, the CDR3 is TGTGCCATCACCCCAGACAGGGGGCAAGGCTACACCTTC. This encodes CAITPDRGQGYTF.

This clone was found once. The V gene is TRBV28, the J gene TRBJ1-3, with D maybe TRBD1 (5 bases). Looked up from germline, CDR1 is MDHEN and CDR2 is SYDVKM. V lost 8 bases and J 4 bases, leaving 18 bases between the germline ends. The CDR3 totals 15 residues. For the CDR3, the DNA is TGTGCCAGCCTTCCTAGGGGCTCTTCAGGAAACACCATATATTTT. Amino acids: CASLPRGSSGNTIYF.

The chain couples TRBV9 to TRBJ2-1; maybe TRBD2 (5 bases). With 0 bases removed from V and 6 bases from J, the gap between germline ends came to 13 bases. From germline, CDR1 is SGDLS and CDR2 YYNGEE. The CDR3 is 15 amino acids. The CDR3 DNA reads as TGTGCCAGCAGCGTAGGGGAGCCACACCTCAATGAGCAGTTCTTC. Translating gives CASSVGEPHLNEQFF.

The chain uses TRBV7-2 and TRBJ2-1; tentatively, D is TRBD1 (5 bases). CDR3 length: 12 amino acids. Germline lookup yields CDR1 SGHTA and CDR2 FQGNSA. V was pared by 5 bases and J by 7 bases, with 9 bases between. CDR3 sequence (DNA): TGTGCCAGCAGCCCCAGGGTGAATGAGCAGTTCTTC. Translation gives CASSPRVNEQFF.

The chain uses TRBV29-1 and TRBJ1-2; tentative D call: TRBD1 (6 bases). The germline V gene encodes CDR1 SQVTM and CDR2 ANQGSEA. The CDR3 is 11 residues long. Trimming removed 8 bases at V and 6 bases at J, with 13 bases between. The DNA for the CDR3 is TGCAGCCTAAGGACAGCTGATGGCTACACCTTC. Its protein product is CSLRTADGYTF. Complete variable domain (other parts from reference TRBV29-1 and TRBJ1-2): SAVISQKPSRDICQRGTSLTIQCQVDSQVTMMFWYRQQPGQSLTLIATANQGSEATYESGFVIDKFPISRPNLTFSTLTVSNMSPEDSSIYLCSLRTADGYTFGSGTRLTVV.

V gene TRBV10-3 combines with J gene TRBJ1-6; D is perhaps TRBD1 (5 bases). V was shortened by 2 bases and J by 6 bases, with 5 bases between the two germline ends. CDR1 and CDR2 from the germline V gene are ENHRY and SYGVKD. The CDR3 sequence is 13 residues long. The CDR3 bases are TGTGCCATCAGTGAGGGGGCTAATTCACCCCTCCACTTT. Translation: CAISEGANSPLHF.

The rearrangement uses TRBV6-6 and TRBJ2-6, with 7 positions matching TRBD1. Per the germline V gene, CDR1 is MNHNY and CDR2 is SVGAGI (reference sequence). This CDR3 comprises 16 residues. V shed 5 bases and J 1 base; nucleotides not matched to a gene: 5. The CDR3 region is CASSRQGPSGANVLTF. As DNA, the CDR3 is TGTGCCAGCAGTCGACAGGGCCCGTCTGGGGCCAACGTCCTGACTTTC.